This T cell receptor (beta chain) came from a study of T cell repertoires in cytomegalovirus infection. This clonotype was detected only a few times. MiXCR, applied by TCRdb to the reads, yields one record per CDR3 protein. The sample lists fewer than 300,000 distinct CDR3 sequences; roughly 25% were seen once. V lost 0 bases, J lost 2 bases, and 8 bases lay in between. CDR1 and CDR2 (germline): DFQATT, SNEGSKA (reference sequence). The CDR3 is 13 residues long. The sequence was obtained from a human donor in good health (CMV status not recorded). Some clones in this sample may be carry-over from other donors' samples. The chain links TRBV20-1 to TRBJ2-7; D is undetermined. The sample comprised PBMCs. CDR3 protein: CSARDTATYEQYF. In nucleotides, the CDR3 is TGCAGTGCTAGAGATACAGCTACCTACGAGCAGTACTTC.